This is a list of T cell receptor beta chains from one sample in a study of blood T cell repertoires in COVID-19. TCRdb's table, derived via immunoSEQ multiplex PCR, lists solely in-frame clones and lacks some. The sample includes about 59,000 clones, about 76% of them seen just once. The sample comprised peripheral blood. Every receptor here comes from a woman aged 80 or older with active or convalescent COVID-19. The CDR3 runs from the conserved cysteine through the conserved F or W. D genes are given only for firm matches.

J gene: TRBJ1-1
D gene: NA
V gene: TRBV19
CDR3 protein: CASRVTGTEAFF

J gene: TRBJ2-7
D gene: NA
V gene: TRBV6-4
CDR3 protein: CASRKKHRNEQYF

J gene: TRBJ2-2
D gene: NA
V gene: TRBV7-2
CDR3 protein: CASSPRTSDTGELFF

J gene: TRBJ2-1
D gene: NA
V gene: TRBV10-3
CDR3 protein: CAISDSGKGGNNEQFF

J gene: TRBJ1-5
D gene: TRBD1
V gene: TRBV10-3
CDR3 protein: CAISGGRGQDQPQHF

J gene: TRBJ2-6
D gene: NA
V gene: TRBV5-1
CDR3 protein: CASSLPRVNSGANVLTF

J gene: TRBJ2-3
D gene: TRBD2
V gene: TRBV7-2
CDR3 protein: CASSLKLAWPDTQYF

J gene: TRBJ2-3
D gene: TRBD2
V gene: TRBV3-1/TRBV3-2
CDR3 protein: CASSQGGPGLAGADTQYF

J gene: TRBJ2-1
D gene: TRBD2
V gene: TRBV10-3
CDR3 protein: CAIKSGTSGSSYNEQFF

J gene: TRBJ1-5
D gene: NA
V gene: TRBV11-2
CDR3 protein: CASTPTANQPQHF

J gene: TRBJ2-7
D gene: TRBD1
V gene: TRBV15
CDR3 protein: CATSVGQGVYEQYF

J gene: TRBJ1-1
D gene: NA
V gene: TRBV10-3
CDR3 protein: CAIRELGTEAFF

J gene: TRBJ2-7
D gene: TRBD2
V gene: TRBV7-6
CDR3 protein: CASSPSSGGLYEQYF

J gene: TRBJ1-1
D gene: NA
V gene: TRBV5-1
CDR3 protein: CASSLDPTGMNTEAFF

J gene: TRBJ1-6
D gene: TRBD1
V gene: TRBV2
CDR3 protein: CASSKTGTGGNSPLHF

J gene: TRBJ2-2
D gene: TRBD2
V gene: TRBV15
CDR3 protein: CATSGTSGGRTGELFF

J gene: TRBJ1-1
D gene: TRBD1
V gene: TRBV29-1
CDR3 protein: CSVVPGQGSETEAFF